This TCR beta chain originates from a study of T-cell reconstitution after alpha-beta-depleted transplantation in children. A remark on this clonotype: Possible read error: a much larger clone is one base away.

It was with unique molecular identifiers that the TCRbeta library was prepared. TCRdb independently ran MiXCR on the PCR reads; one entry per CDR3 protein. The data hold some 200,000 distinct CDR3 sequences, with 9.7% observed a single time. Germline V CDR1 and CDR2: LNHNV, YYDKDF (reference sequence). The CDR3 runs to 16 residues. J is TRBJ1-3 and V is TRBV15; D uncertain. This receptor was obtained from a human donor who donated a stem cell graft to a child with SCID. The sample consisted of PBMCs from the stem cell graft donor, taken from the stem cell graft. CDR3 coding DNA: TGTGCCTCCAGCCCGGAAGCAGGCGCCTCTGGAAACACCATATATTTT. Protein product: CASSPEAGASGNTIYF. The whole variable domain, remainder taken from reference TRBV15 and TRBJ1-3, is DAMVIQNPRYQVTQFGKPVTLSCSQTLNHNVMYWYQQKSSQAPKLLFHYYDKDFNNEADTPDNFQSRRPNTSFCFLDIRSPGLGDTAMYLCASSPEAGASGNTIYFGEGSWLTVV.